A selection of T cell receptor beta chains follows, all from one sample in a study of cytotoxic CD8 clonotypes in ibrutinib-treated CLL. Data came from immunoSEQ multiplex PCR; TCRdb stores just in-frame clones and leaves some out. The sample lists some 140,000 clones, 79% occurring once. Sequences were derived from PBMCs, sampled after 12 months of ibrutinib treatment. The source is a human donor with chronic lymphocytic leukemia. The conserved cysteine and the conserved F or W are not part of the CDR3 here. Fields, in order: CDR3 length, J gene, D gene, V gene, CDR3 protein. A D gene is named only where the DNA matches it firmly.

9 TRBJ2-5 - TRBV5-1 ASSLEETQY
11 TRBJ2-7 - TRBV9 ASSPGQTYEQY
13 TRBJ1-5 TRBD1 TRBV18 ASSNIDRGNQPQH
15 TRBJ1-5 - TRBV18 ASSPTVTGYSNQPQH
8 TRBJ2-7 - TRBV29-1 SVGGDEQY
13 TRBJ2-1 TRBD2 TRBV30 AWSPSGRLRNEQF
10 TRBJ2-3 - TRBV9 ASSVDPDTQY
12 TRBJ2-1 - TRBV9 ASSVALASNEQF
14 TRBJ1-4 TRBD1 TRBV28 ASSDLPGTGGEKLF
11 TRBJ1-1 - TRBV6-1 ASSESGHTEAF
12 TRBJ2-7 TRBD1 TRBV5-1 ASSLSGTAYEQY
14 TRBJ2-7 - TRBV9 ASSVGPGKGGYEQY
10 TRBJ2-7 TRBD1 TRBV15 ATGTGNYEQY
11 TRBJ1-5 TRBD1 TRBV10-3 AINQGASQPQH
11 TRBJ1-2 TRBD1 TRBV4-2 ASSPMTGHGYT
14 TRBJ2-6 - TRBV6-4 ASSGGGSSGANVLT
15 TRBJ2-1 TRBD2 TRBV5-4 ASSLPGLATAYNEQF
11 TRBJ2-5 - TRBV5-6 ASNLGVQETQY
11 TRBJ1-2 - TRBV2 ASSDIRGVGYT
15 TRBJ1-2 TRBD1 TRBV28 ASSLSLGQGVDYGYT
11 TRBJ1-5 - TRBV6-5 ASSYSSNQPQH
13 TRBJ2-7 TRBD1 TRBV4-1 ASSQGTGGHYEQY
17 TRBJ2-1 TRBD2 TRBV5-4 ASSPRGLAGSRSYNEQF
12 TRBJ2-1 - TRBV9 ASSVFSDYLEQF
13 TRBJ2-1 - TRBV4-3 ASSQKQYPYNEQF
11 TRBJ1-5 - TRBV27 ASSLGRDQPQH
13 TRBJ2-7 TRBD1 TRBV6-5 ASSYQVGQGYEQY
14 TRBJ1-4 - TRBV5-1 ASSLAAPGRSEKLF
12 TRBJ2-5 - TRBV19 ASSTTSRQETQY